The rows below give T cell receptor beta chains drawn from one sample of a study of cytomegalovirus exposure and HLA in healthy donors. Clones were read by immunoSEQ multiplex PCR, and TCRdb kept only the in-frame ones, dropping some. The sample includes approximately 110,000 clones, around 74% of them seen just once. Sequencing used PBMCs. These receptors came from a man between 35 and 55 years old in good health and CMV-seronegative. CDR3s include the opening cysteine and the closing phenylalanine or tryptophan. The D gene is left open where the match is weak. Rows give clone size only sometimes, using once, few, many, or a class for an expanded clone.

J gene: TRBJ2-3
CDR3 length: 16
clone size: NA
D gene: TRBD2
V gene: TRBV5-6
CDR3 DNA: TGTGCCAGCAGCTTGGCTAGCGGGGAGGGCACAGATACGCAGTATTTT
CDR3 protein: CASSLASGEGTDTQYF

J gene: TRBJ2-7
CDR3 length: 14
clone size: NA
D gene: TRBD2
V gene: TRBV10-3
CDR3 DNA: TGTGCCATCAGTGAAAACCCTAGCGGGGGGACGCAGTACTTC
CDR3 protein: CAISENPSGGTQYF

J gene: TRBJ2-5
CDR3 length: 15
clone size: NA
D gene: NA
V gene: TRBV9
CDR3 DNA: TGTGCCAGCAGCGTATCCTGGGGGGTCGGGGAGACCCAGTACTTC
CDR3 protein: CASSVSWGVGETQYF

J gene: TRBJ1-2
CDR3 length: 13
clone size: NA
D gene: TRBD1
V gene: TRBV4-3
CDR3 DNA: TGCGCCAGCAGCCAGGCCAGGGGGAGAGGCTACACCTTC
CDR3 protein: CASSQARGRGYTF

J gene: TRBJ1-4
CDR3 length: 20
clone size: once
D gene: NA
V gene: TRBV19
CDR3 DNA: TGTGCCAGTAGGATCGGATTGGCAGGTGGAAGGCCCTACACTAATGAAAAACTGTTTTTT
CDR3 protein: CASRIGLAGGRPYTNEKLFF

J gene: TRBJ2-1
CDR3 length: 17
clone size: NA
D gene: TRBD2
V gene: TRBV4-2
CDR3 DNA: TGTGCCAGCAGCCAATTCACCGGGACTAGCCTCTACAATGAGCAGTTCTTC
CDR3 protein: CASSQFTGTSLYNEQFF

J gene: TRBJ2-1
CDR3 length: 14
clone size: NA
D gene: TRBD1
V gene: TRBV6-4
CDR3 DNA: TGTGCCAGCAGTGACTTGGGACAGGGGAATGAGCAGTTCTTC
CDR3 protein: CASSDLGQGNEQFF

J gene: TRBJ2-5
CDR3 length: 15
clone size: NA
D gene: TRBD2
V gene: TRBV4-3
CDR3 DNA: TGCGCCAGCAGCCGGCGGGGGGTAGTTCAAGAGACCCAGTACTTC
CDR3 protein: CASSRRGVVQETQYF

J gene: TRBJ2-7
CDR3 length: 17
clone size: few
D gene: TRBD2
V gene: TRBV14
CDR3 DNA: TGTGCCAGCAGCCAAGATTGGTGGCGGGGGAACTCCTACGAGCAGTACTTC
CDR3 protein: CASSQDWWRGNSYEQYF

J gene: TRBJ2-3
CDR3 length: 15
clone size: NA
D gene: NA
V gene: TRBV19
CDR3 DNA: TGTGCCAGTAGACATCAGGGGCGTGCACCGCATACGCAGTATTTT
CDR3 protein: CASRHQGRAPHTQYF

J gene: TRBJ1-1
CDR3 length: 16
clone size: NA
D gene: TRBD1
V gene: TRBV5-4
CDR3 DNA: TGTGCCAGCAGCTTGGATCGGACAGGGTCTCTTACTGAAGCTTTCTTT
CDR3 protein: CASSLDRTGSLTEAFF

J gene: TRBJ2-1
CDR3 length: 15
clone size: once
D gene: NA
V gene: TRBV4-3
CDR3 DNA: TGCGCCAGCAGCCCCCGAGGAGACTCCTACAATGAGCAGTTCTTC
CDR3 protein: CASSPRGDSYNEQFF

J gene: TRBJ2-3
CDR3 length: 14
clone size: NA
D gene: TRBD2
V gene: TRBV2
CDR3 DNA: TGTGCCACCGGGACTAGCGGGGGGGAAAATACGCAGTATTTT
CDR3 protein: CATGTSGGENTQYF

J gene: TRBJ2-3
CDR3 length: 13
clone size: NA
D gene: TRBD2
V gene: TRBV27
CDR3 DNA: TGTGCCACGGGACTAGAGGGTCGAGATACGCAGTATTTT
CDR3 protein: CATGLEGRDTQYF

J gene: TRBJ2-1
CDR3 length: 13
clone size: NA
D gene: NA
V gene: TRBV30
CDR3 DNA: TGTGCCTGGATGGCGGGATCTTTCTATGAGCAGTTCTTC
CDR3 protein: CAWMAGSFYEQFF

J gene: TRBJ1-6
CDR3 length: 13
clone size: NA
D gene: TRBD1
V gene: TRBV28
CDR3 DNA: TGTGCCAGCAGCAGGGACAGAAATTCACCCCTCCACTTT
CDR3 protein: CASSRDRNSPLHF

J gene: TRBJ1-3
CDR3 length: 15
clone size: NA
D gene: TRBD1
V gene: TRBV28
CDR3 DNA: TGTGCCAGCAGTTTATTTACAGGGGACGGAAACACCATATATTTT
CDR3 protein: CASSLFTGDGNTIYF

J gene: TRBJ2-3
CDR3 length: 15
clone size: NA
D gene: NA
V gene: TRBV5-1
CDR3 DNA: TGCGCCAGCAGCTTGGATGGCGGGACCAAGAATACGCAGTATTTT
CDR3 protein: CASSLDGGTKNTQYF

J gene: TRBJ1-3
CDR3 length: 13
clone size: NA
D gene: NA
V gene: TRBV7-2
CDR3 DNA: TGTGCCAGCAGCTCGGATACGGAGAACACCATATATTTT
CDR3 protein: CASSSDTENTIYF

J gene: TRBJ2-3
CDR3 length: 16
clone size: NA
D gene: TRBD2
V gene: TRBV15
CDR3 DNA: TGTGCCACCAGCAGAGATGATAGCGGGGGGGGAGATACGCAGTATTTT
CDR3 protein: CATSRDDSGGGDTQYF

J gene: TRBJ1-3
CDR3 length: 15
clone size: NA
D gene: TRBD1
V gene: TRBV7-2
CDR3 DNA: TGTGCCAGCAGCTTAGCCCCCAGGGGGTGGGACACCATATATTTT
CDR3 protein: CASSLAPRGWDTIYF

J gene: TRBJ2-1
CDR3 length: 15
clone size: NA
D gene: TRBD1
V gene: TRBV7-9
CDR3 DNA: TGTGCCAGCAGCTCCCGGGACAGGGTGGCCAATGAGCAGTTCTTC
CDR3 protein: CASSSRDRVANEQFF

J gene: TRBJ2-5
CDR3 length: 12
clone size: NA
D gene: NA
V gene: TRBV5-1
CDR3 DNA: TGCGCCAGCAGCTCAGGGTTAAAGACCCAGTACTTC
CDR3 protein: CASSSGLKTQYF

J gene: TRBJ2-7
CDR3 length: 19
clone size: once
D gene: TRBD2
V gene: TRBV2
CDR3 DNA: TGTGCCAGCAGTGAACGGAGACTAGCGGGAGGGCCTGGATCCTACGAGCAGTACTTC
CDR3 protein: CASSERRLAGGPGSYEQYF

J gene: TRBJ1-2
CDR3 length: 14
clone size: NA
D gene: TRBD1
V gene: TRBV5-1
CDR3 DNA: TGCGCCAGCAGCTTGCCGGGACAGGGGGATGGCTACACCTTC
CDR3 protein: CASSLPGQGDGYTF

J gene: TRBJ1-3
CDR3 length: 15
clone size: NA
D gene: NA
V gene: TRBV19
CDR3 DNA: TGTGCCAGTAGTTTCGACACGAGCTCTGGAAACACCATATATTTT
CDR3 protein: CASSFDTSSGNTIYF

J gene: TRBJ1-2
CDR3 length: 11
clone size: NA
D gene: NA
V gene: TRBV30
CDR3 DNA: TGTGCCTGGAGTGTTAGCTATGGCTACACCTTC
CDR3 protein: CAWSVSYGYTF

J gene: TRBJ1-4
CDR3 length: 15
clone size: NA
D gene: NA
V gene: TRBV7-8
CDR3 DNA: TGTGCCAGCAGCTCCTGGGGAGGGGGAGTCGAAAAACTGTTTTTT
CDR3 protein: CASSSWGGGVEKLFF

J gene: TRBJ2-2
CDR3 length: 15
clone size: NA
D gene: TRBD2
V gene: TRBV6-5
CDR3 DNA: TGTGCCAGCGCCCGGGGGGGGGCCCGGGGCGGGGAGCTGTTTTTT
CDR3 protein: CASARGGARGGELFF

J gene: TRBJ2-3
CDR3 length: 13
clone size: NA
D gene: NA
V gene: TRBV5-6
CDR3 DNA: TGTGCCAGCAGCTTGACAGGTCCGGATACGCAGTATTTT
CDR3 protein: CASSLTGPDTQYF

J gene: TRBJ1-6
CDR3 length: 15
clone size: NA
D gene: TRBD1
V gene: TRBV7-8
CDR3 DNA: TGTGCCAGCAGCTTAGAGGCAGGGGGCCGGTCACCCCTCCACTTT
CDR3 protein: CASSLEAGGRSPLHF

J gene: TRBJ2-7
CDR3 length: 15
clone size: NA
D gene: TRBD2
V gene: TRBV4-1
CDR3 DNA: TGCGCCAGCAGCCAAGATGGGGGAGCGGGGCGCGAGCAGTACTTC
CDR3 protein: CASSQDGGAGREQYF

J gene: TRBJ2-7
CDR3 length: 16
clone size: few
D gene: TRBD1
V gene: TRBV19
CDR3 DNA: TGTGCCAGTCACCAAGGTAGGGGACAGGGACCCCACGAGCAGTACTTC
CDR3 protein: CASHQGRGQGPHEQYF

J gene: TRBJ1-3
CDR3 length: 19
clone size: NA
D gene: NA
V gene: TRBV19
CDR3 DNA: TGTGCCAGTAGGAAGGGAACGGGACGGAGGGTGTTTTCTGGAAACACCATATATTTT
CDR3 protein: CASRKGTGRRVFSGNTIYF

J gene: TRBJ2-2
CDR3 length: 14
clone size: NA
D gene: NA
V gene: TRBV7-8
CDR3 DNA: TGTGCCAGCAGCTTAGGAGGGTACACCGGGGAGCTGTTTTTT
CDR3 protein: CASSLGGYTGELFF

J gene: TRBJ2-6
CDR3 length: 17
clone size: NA
D gene: NA
V gene: TRBV27
CDR3 DNA: TGTGCCAGCATGCCGCGACAGGACCTAACTGGGGCCAACGTCCTGACTTTC
CDR3 protein: CASMPRQDLTGANVLTF

J gene: TRBJ1-1
CDR3 length: 14
clone size: few
D gene: NA
V gene: TRBV10-3
CDR3 DNA: TGTGCCATCACCTCCGGTACGATGAACACTGAAGCTTTCTTT
CDR3 protein: CAITSGTMNTEAFF

J gene: TRBJ1-3
CDR3 length: 16
clone size: few
D gene: TRBD1
V gene: TRBV2
CDR3 DNA: TGTGCCAGCAGCCCCTATGGGACAGGGGACGGAAACACCATATATTTT
CDR3 protein: CASSPYGTGDGNTIYF

J gene: TRBJ2-7
CDR3 length: 13
clone size: NA
D gene: NA
V gene: TRBV6-5
CDR3 DNA: TGTGCCAGCTCGCGGGGTACAGCCTACGAGCAGTACTTC
CDR3 protein: CASSRGTAYEQYF

J gene: TRBJ2-7
CDR3 length: 11
clone size: once
D gene: NA
V gene: TRBV30
CDR3 DNA: TGTGCCTGGAGTAGGAGCTACGAGCAGTACTTC
CDR3 protein: CAWSRSYEQYF

J gene: TRBJ2-5
CDR3 length: 16
clone size: few
D gene: NA
V gene: TRBV4-1
CDR3 DNA: TGCGCCAGCAGCCAAGTAGCGGCCAGGCCCACAGAGACCCAGTACTTC
CDR3 protein: CASSQVAARPTETQYF

J gene: TRBJ2-1
CDR3 length: 15
clone size: NA
D gene: TRBD1
V gene: TRBV6-1
CDR3 DNA: TGTGCCAGCAGTGAGTTCGGGACAGGGTACAATGAGCAGTTCTTC
CDR3 protein: CASSEFGTGYNEQFF

J gene: TRBJ1-2
CDR3 length: 11
clone size: few
D gene: TRBD1
V gene: TRBV29-1
CDR3 DNA: TGCAGCGACGGGACAGGGGGGGGCTACACCTTC
CDR3 protein: CSDGTGGGYTF

J gene: TRBJ1-1
CDR3 length: 12
clone size: once
D gene: NA
V gene: TRBV5-6
CDR3 DNA: TGTGCCAGCAGCTCCGTTAGAACTGAAGCTTTCTTT
CDR3 protein: CASSSVRTEAFF

J gene: TRBJ2-7
CDR3 length: 14
clone size: few
D gene: TRBD1
V gene: TRBV27
CDR3 DNA: TGTGCCAGCAGTTTAAGACAGGGCTCCTACGAGCAGTACTTC
CDR3 protein: CASSLRQGSYEQYF

J gene: TRBJ2-7
CDR3 length: 12
clone size: NA
D gene: NA
V gene: TRBV28
CDR3 DNA: TGTGCCAGCAGTTTGAGGAGGGGACGGCAGTACTTC
CDR3 protein: CASSLRRGRQYF

J gene: TRBJ2-7
CDR3 length: 13
clone size: few
D gene: TRBD1
V gene: TRBV2
CDR3 DNA: TGTGCCAGCAACGGGGTAGGGGGCCTCGAGCAGTACTTC
CDR3 protein: CASNGVGGLEQYF

J gene: TRBJ2-7
CDR3 length: 17
clone size: once
D gene: TRBD1
V gene: TRBV4-1
CDR3 DNA: TGCGCCAGCAGCCCCCAAGGACAGGGGGCATTTAGCTACGAGCAGTACTTC
CDR3 protein: CASSPQGQGAFSYEQYF

J gene: TRBJ2-3
CDR3 length: 14
clone size: NA
D gene: NA
V gene: TRBV6-5
CDR3 DNA: TGTGCCAGCAGTTATGTGGGCCGCACAGATACGCAGTATTTT
CDR3 protein: CASSYVGRTDTQYF

J gene: TRBJ1-4
CDR3 length: 16
clone size: NA
D gene: TRBD1
V gene: TRBV18
CDR3 DNA: TGTGCCAGCTCACCCTGGACAGGGTCCACTAATGAAAAACTGTTTTTT
CDR3 protein: CASSPWTGSTNEKLFF

J gene: TRBJ2-3
CDR3 length: 12
clone size: few
D gene: NA
V gene: TRBV27
CDR3 DNA: TGTGCCAGCAGTCCGACGGAGGGAACGCAGTATTTT
CDR3 protein: CASSPTEGTQYF

J gene: TRBJ1-4
CDR3 length: 16
clone size: once
D gene: NA
V gene: TRBV4-1
CDR3 DNA: TGCGCCAGCAGCCGGGGCCGGGACACTCTTAATGAAAAACTGTTTTTT
CDR3 protein: CASSRGRDTLNEKLFF

J gene: TRBJ2-3
CDR3 length: 13
clone size: NA
D gene: NA
V gene: TRBV11-2
CDR3 DNA: TGTGCCAGCAGCTTAGACAGTATCGATACGCAGTATTTT
CDR3 protein: CASSLDSIDTQYF

J gene: TRBJ1-1
CDR3 length: 14
clone size: NA
D gene: NA
V gene: TRBV6-1
CDR3 DNA: TGTGCCAGCAGTGAATCAGGTGGGAACACTGAAGCTTTCTTT
CDR3 protein: CASSESGGNTEAFF

J gene: TRBJ2-7
CDR3 length: 15
clone size: NA
D gene: TRBD2
V gene: TRBV6-1
CDR3 DNA: TGTGCCAGCAGTGAAGCACCGGGACTAGCGTACGAGCAGTACTTC
CDR3 protein: CASSEAPGLAYEQYF

J gene: TRBJ2-7
CDR3 length: 16
clone size: few
D gene: TRBD1
V gene: TRBV5-6
CDR3 DNA: TGTGCCAGCAGCTTGGTGTGGAGGACAGGGGATGACGAGCAGTACTTC
CDR3 protein: CASSLVWRTGDDEQYF